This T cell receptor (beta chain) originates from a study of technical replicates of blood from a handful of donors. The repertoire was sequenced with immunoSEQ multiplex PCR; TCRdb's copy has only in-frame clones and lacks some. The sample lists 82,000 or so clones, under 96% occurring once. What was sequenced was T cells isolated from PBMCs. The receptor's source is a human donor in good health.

The CDR3 sequence: CASSDSPTTKGEQFF. For the CDR3, the DNA is TGTGCCAGCAGTGACTCTCCGACTACAAAGGGTGAGCAGTTCTTC. This chain joins TRBV6-4 and TRBJ2-1; a possible D gene is TRBD2 (5 bases). The CDR3 has 15 residues. Germline loops: CDR1 MRHNA, CDR2 SNTAGT. V was trimmed by 0 bases and J by 9 bases, leaving 15 bases between them.